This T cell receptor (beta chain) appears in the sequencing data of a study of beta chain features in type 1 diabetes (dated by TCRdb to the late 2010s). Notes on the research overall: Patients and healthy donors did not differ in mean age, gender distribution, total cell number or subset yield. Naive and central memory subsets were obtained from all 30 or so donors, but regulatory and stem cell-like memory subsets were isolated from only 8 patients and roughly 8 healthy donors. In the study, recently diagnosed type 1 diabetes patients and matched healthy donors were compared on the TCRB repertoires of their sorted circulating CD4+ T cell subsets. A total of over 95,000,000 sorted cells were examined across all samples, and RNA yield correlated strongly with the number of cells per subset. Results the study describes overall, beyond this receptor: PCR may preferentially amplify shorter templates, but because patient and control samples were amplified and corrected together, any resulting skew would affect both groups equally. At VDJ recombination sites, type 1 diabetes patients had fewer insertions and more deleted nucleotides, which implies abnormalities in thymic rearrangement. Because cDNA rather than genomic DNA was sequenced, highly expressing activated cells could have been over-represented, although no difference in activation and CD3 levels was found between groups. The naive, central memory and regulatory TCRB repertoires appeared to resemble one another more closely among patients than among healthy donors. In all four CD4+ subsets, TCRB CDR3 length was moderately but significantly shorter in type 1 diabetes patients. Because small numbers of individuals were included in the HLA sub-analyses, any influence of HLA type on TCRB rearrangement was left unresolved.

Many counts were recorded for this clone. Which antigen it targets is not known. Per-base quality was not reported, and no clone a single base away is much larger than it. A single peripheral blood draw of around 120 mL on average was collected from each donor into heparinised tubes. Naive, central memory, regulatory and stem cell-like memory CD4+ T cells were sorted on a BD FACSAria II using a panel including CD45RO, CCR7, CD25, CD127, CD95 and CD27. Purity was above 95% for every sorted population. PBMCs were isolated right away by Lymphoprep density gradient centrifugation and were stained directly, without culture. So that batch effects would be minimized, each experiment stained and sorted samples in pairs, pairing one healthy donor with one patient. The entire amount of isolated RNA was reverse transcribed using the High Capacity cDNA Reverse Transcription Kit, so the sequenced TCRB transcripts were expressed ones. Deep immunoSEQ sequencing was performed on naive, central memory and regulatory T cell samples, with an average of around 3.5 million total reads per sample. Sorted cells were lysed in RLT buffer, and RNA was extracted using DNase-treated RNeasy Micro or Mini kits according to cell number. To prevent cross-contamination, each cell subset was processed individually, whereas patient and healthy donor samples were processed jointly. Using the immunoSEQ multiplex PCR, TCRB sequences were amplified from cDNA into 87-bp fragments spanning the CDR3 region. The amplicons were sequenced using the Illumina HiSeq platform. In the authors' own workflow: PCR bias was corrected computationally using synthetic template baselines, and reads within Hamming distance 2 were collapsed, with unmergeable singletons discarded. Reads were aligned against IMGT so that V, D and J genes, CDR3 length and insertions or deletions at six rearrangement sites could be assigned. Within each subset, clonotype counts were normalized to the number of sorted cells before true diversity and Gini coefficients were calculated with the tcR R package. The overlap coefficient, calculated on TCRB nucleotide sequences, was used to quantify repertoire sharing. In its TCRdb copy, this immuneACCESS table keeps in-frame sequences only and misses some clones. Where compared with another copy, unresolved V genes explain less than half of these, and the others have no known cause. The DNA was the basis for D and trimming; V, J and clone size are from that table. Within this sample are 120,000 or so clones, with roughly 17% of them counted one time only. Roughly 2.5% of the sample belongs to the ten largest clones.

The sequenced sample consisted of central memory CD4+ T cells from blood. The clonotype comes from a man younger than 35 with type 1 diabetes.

The DNA sequence is as follows: TGTGCCAGCAGCGCGAGATTATCCTACGAGCAGTACTTC. The translation is CASSARLSYEQYF. The rearranged segments are TRBV28 and TRBJ2-7, with the D gene uncertain. The germline V gene encodes CDR1 MDHEN and CDR2 SYDVKM. The junction shows trimming of 6 bases on V and 1 base on J, plus 10 bases between the germline ends. Measured from the cysteine to the phenylalanine, the CDR3 is 13 residues long. CDR3 DNA only is kept here, 39 bases in frame from base 1.